This T cell receptor beta chain was sequenced during a study of blood T cells in healthy people across ages. Study results and limitations: Age advanced and TCR beta diversity per million T cells fell, roughly linearly. Total diversity from one million sequenced T cells was likely underestimated.

A J-beta primer mix and a sample-barcoded 5' primer were used in a second PCR of roughly 6 to 12 cycles. TCRdb reprocessed the 5' RACE reads via MiXCR and lists one record per CDR3 protein. Of almost 1 million distinct CDR3 sequences detected, roughly 51% appear once; the ten largest clones hold 20% to 25%. CDR1 and CDR2 from the germline V gene are SGDLS and YYNGEE. The CDR3 has 15 residues. The J segment lost 0 bases and the V segment lost 4 bases, leaving 7 bases of the junction unmatched. To note about this clonotype: Its antigen is still unknown.

This clonotype was obtained from a woman aged 60 to 75 in good health. The specimen was blood. The V gene is TRBV9, the J gene TRBJ2-7; 7 nucleotides agree with TRBD1. CDR3 coding DNA: TGTGCCAGCAGCTTACGGACAGGTTACTCCTACGAGCAGTACTTC. It is translated as CASSLRTGYSYEQYF.